The source of this TCR beta chain is a study of T-cell reconstitution after alpha-beta-depleted transplantation in children. The TCRbeta library was prepared with unique molecular identifiers. From the PCR reads, TCRdb called clonotypes with MiXCR, one entry per CDR3 protein. Of about 300,000 distinct CDR3 sequences listed, about 9.5% were seen once; the top ten hold approximately 7.6%. Many counts were recorded for this clonotype. The sequencing here drew on PBMCs, taken before TCRalphabeta/CD19-depleted stem cell transplant. This receptor was identified in a boy under three years old with acute myeloid leukemia, due to receive a stem cell transplant.

CDR3: CASRGAIRTDTQYF. The CDR3 nucleotides read TGCGCCAGCAGGGGGGCGATCCGGACCGATACGCAGTATTTT. V and J are TRBV5-1 and TRBJ2-3; a possible D gene is TRBD1 (6 bases). V was clipped by 5 bases and J by 6 bases, with 16 bases between them. Germline V lookup: CDR1 SGHRS, CDR2 YFSETQ. The CDR3 is 14 residues long. Complete variable domain (other parts from reference TRBV5-1 and TRBJ2-3): KAGVTQTPRYLIKTRGQQVTLSCSPISGHRSVSWYQQTPGQGLQFLFEYFSETQRNKGNFPGRFSGRQFSNSRSEMNVSTLELGDSALYLCASRGAIRTDTQYFGPGTRLTVL.